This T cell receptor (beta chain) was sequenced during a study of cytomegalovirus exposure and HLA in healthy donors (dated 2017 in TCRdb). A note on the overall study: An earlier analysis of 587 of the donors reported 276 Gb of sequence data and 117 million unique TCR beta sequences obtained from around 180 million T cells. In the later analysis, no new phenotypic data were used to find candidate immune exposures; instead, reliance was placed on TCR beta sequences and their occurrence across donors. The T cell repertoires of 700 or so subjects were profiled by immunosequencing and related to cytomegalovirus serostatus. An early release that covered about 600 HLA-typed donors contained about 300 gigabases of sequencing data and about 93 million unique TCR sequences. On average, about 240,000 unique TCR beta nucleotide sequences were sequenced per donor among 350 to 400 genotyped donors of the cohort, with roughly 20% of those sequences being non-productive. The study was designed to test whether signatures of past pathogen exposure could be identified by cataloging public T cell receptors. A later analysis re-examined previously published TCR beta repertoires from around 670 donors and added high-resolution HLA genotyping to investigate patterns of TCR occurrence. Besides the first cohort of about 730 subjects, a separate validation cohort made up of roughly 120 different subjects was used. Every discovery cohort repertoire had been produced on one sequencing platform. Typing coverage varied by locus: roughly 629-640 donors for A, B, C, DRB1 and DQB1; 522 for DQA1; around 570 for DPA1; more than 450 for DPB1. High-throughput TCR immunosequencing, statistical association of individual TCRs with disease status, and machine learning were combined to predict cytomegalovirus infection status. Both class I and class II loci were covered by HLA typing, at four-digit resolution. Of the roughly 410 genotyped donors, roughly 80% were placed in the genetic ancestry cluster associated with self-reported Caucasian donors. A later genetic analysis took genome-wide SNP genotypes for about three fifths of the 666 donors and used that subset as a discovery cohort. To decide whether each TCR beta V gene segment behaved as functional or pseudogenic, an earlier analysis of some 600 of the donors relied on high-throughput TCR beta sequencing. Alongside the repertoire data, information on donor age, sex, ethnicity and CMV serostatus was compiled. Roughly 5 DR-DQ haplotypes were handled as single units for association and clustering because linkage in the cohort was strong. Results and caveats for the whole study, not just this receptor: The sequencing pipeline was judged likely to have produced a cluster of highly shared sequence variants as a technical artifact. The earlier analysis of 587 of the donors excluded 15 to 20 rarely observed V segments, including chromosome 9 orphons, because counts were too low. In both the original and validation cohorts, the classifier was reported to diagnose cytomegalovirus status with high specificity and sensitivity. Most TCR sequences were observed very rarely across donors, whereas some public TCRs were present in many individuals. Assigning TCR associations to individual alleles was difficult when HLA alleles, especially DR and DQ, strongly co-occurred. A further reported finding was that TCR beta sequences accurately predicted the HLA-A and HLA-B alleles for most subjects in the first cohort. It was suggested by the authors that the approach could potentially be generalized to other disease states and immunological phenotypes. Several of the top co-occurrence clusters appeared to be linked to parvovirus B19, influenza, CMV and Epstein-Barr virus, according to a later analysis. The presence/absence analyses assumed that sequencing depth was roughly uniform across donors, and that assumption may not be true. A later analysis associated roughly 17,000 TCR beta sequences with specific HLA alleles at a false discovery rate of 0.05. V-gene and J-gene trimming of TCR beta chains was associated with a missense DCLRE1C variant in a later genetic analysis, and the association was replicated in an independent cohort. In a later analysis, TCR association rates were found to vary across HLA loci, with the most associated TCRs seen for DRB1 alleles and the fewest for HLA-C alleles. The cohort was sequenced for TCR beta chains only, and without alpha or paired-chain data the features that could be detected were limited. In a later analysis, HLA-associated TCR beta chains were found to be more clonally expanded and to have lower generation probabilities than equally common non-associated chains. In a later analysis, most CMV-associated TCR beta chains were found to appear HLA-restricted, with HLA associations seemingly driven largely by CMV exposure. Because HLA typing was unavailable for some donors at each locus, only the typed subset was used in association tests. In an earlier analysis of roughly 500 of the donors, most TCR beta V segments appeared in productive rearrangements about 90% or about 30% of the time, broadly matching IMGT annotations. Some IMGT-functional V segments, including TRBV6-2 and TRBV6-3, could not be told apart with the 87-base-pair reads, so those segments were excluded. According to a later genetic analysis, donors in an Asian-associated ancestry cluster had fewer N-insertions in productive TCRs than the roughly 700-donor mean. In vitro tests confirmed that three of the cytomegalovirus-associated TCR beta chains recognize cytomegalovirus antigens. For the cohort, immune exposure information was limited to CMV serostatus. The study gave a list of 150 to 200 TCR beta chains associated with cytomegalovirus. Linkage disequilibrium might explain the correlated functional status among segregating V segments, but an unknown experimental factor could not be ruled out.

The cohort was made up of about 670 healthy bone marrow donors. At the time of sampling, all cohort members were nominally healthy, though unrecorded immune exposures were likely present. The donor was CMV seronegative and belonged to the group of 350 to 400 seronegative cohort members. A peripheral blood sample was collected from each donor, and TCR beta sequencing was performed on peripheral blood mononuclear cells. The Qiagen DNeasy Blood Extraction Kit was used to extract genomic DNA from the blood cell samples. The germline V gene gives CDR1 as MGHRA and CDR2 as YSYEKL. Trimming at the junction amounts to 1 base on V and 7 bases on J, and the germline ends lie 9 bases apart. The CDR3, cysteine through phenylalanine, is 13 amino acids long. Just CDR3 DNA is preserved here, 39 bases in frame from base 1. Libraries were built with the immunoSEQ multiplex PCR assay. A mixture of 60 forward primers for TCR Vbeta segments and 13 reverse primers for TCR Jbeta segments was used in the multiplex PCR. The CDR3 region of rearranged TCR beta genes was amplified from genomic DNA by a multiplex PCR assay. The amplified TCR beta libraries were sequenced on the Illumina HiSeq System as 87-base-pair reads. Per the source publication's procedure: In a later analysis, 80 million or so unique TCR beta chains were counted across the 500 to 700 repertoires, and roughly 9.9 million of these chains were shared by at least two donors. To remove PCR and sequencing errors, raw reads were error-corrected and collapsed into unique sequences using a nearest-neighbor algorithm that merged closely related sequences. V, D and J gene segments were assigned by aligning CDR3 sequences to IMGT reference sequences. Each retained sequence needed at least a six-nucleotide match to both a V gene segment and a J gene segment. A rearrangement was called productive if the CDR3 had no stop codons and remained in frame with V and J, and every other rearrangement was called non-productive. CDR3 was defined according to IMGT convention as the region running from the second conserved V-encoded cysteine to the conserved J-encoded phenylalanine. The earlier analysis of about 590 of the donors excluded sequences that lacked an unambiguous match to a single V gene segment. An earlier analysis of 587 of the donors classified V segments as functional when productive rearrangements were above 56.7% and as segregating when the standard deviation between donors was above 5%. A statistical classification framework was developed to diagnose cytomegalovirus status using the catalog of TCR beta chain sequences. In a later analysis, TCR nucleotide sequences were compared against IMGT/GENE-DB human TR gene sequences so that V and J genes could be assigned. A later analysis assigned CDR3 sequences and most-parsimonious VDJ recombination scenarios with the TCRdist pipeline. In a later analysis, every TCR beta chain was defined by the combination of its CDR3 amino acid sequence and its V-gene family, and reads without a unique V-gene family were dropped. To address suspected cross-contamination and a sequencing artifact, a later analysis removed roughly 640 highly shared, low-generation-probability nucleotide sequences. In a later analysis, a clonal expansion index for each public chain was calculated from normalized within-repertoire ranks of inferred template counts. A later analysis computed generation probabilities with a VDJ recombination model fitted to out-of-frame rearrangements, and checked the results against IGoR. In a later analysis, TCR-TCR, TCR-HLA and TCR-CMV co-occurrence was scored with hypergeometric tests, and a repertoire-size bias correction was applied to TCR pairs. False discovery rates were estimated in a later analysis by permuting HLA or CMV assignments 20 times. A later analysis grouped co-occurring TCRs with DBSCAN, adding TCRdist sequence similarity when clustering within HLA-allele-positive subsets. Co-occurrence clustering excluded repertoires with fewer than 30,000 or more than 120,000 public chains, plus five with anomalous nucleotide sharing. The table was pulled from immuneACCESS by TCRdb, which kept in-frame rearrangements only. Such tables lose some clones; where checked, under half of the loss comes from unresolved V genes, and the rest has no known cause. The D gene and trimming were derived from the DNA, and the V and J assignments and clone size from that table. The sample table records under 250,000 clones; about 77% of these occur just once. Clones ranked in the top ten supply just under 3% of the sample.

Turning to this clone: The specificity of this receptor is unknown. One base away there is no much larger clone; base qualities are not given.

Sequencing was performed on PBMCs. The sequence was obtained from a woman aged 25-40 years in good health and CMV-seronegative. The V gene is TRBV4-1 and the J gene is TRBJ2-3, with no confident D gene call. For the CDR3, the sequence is CASSQVATYTQYF. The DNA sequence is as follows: TGCGCCAGCAGCCAAGTAGCTACGTATACGCAGTATTTT.